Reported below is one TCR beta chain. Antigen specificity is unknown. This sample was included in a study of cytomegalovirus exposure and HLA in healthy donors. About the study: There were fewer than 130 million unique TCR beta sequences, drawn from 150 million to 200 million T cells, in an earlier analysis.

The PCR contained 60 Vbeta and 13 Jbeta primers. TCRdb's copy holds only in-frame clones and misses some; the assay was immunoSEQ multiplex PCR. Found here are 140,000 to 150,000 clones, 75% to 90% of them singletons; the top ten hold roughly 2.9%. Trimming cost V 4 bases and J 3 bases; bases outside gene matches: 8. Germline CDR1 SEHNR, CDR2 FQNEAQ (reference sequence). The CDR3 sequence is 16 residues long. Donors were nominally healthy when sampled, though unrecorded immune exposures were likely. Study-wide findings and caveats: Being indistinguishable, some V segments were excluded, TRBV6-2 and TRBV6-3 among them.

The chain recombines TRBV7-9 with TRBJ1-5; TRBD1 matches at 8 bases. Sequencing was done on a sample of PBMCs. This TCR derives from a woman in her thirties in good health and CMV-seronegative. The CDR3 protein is CASSSKGQGNNQPQHF. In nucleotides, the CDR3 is TGTGCCAGCAGCTCGAAAGGACAGGGTAACAATCAGCCCCAGCATTTT. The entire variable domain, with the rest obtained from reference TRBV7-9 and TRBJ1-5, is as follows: DTGVSQNPRHKITKRGQNVTFRCDPISEHNRLYWYRQTLGQGPEFLTYFQNEAQLEKSRLLSDRFSAERPKGSFSTLEIQRTEQGDSAMYLCASSSKGQGNNQPQHFGDGTRLSIL.